This TCR beta chain was obtained from a study of blood T cells in healthy people across ages. Findings and caveats of the study: Comparison with aged donors showed that long-lived donors had more naive CD4+ cells and higher diversity.

Sample-barcoded 5' priming and a J-beta primer mix drove a second PCR of about 7 to 12 cycles. TCRdb redid the calling of the 5' RACE reads with MiXCR, one entry per CDR3 protein. Among about 650,000 distinct CDR3 sequences listed, roughly 32% were seen once. CDR3 length equals 15 residues. Trimming cost V 5 bases and J 0 bases, with 13 bases left between them. Germline lookup yields CDR1 SGHTA and CDR2 FQGNSA. At least ten counts were recorded for this clonotype. What it binds is not known. The sequence was collected from a woman older than 75 in good health. The chain is built from TRBV7-2 and TRBJ2-5; D is uncertain. Sequenced material: blood. CDR3 sequence reads: CASSPETWYQETQYF. The CDR3 region has the DNA TGTGCCAGCAGCCCCGAGACATGGTACCAAGAGACCCAGTACTTC.